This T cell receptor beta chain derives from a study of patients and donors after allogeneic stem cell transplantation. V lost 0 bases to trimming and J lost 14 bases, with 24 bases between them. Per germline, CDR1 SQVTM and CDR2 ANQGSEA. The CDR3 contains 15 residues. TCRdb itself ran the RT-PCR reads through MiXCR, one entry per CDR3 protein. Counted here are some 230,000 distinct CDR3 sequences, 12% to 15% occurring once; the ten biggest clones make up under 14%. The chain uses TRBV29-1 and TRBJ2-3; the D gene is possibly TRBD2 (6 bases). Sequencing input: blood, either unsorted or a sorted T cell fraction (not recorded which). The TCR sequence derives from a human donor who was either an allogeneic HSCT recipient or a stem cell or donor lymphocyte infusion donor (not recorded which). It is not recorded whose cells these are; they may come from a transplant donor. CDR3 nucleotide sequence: TGCAGCGTTGAAGATGAATATTTCCCCGGGACTCTGCGGTATTTT. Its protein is CSVEDEYFPGTLRYF.